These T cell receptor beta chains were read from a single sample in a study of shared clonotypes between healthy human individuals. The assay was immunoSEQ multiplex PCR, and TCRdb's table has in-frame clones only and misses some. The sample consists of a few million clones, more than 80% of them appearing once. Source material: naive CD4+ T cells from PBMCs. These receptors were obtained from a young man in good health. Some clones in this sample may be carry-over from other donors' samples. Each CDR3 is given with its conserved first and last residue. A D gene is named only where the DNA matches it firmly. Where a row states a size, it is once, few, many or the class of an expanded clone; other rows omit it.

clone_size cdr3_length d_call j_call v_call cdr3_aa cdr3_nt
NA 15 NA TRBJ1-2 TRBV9 CASSVASRGVRGYTF TGTGCCAGCAGCGTAGCTTCCCGGGGGGTACGTGGCTACACCTTC
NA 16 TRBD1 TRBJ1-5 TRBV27 CASSPHDRARNQPQHF TGTGCCAGCAGTCCTCATGACAGGGCGCGCAATCAGCCCCAGCATTTT
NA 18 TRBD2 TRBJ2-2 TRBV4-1 CASSHFPLAGADTGELFF TGCGCCAGCAGCCACTTCCCTTTGGCGGGAGCGGACACCGGGGAGCTGTTTTTT
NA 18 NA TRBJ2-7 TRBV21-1 CASSSSSLAGTGTYEQYF TGTGCCAGCAGCTCATCATCTTTGGCAGGGACAGGTACCTACGAGCAGTACTTC
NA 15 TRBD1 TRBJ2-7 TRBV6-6 CASTTGGASNYEQYF TGTGCCAGCACAACAGGGGGCGCCTCAAACTACGAGCAGTACTTC
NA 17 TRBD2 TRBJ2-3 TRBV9 CASSVVGLAGVADTQYF TGTGCCAGCAGCGTCGTCGGACTAGCGGGGGTCGCAGATACGCAGTATTTT
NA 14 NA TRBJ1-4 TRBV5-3 CARSCQEGTEKLFF TGTGCCAGAAGCTGCCAGGAGGGAACCGAAAAACTGTTTTTT
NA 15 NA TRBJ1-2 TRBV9 CASSSHGRGNYGYTF TGTGCCAGCAGCTCACACGGGAGGGGGAACTATGGCTACACCTTC
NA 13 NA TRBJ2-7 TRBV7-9 CASSLGQGREQYF TGTGCCAGCAGCTTGGGTCAGGGTCGCGAGCAGTACTTC
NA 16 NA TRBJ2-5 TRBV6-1 CASSDPGVRTKETQYF TGTGCCAGCAGTGATCCGGGGGTCCGCACCAAAGAGACCCAGTACTTC
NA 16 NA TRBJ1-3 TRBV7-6 CASSPVVAESGNTIYF TGTGCCAGCAGCCCCGTTGTGGCGGAATCTGGAAACACCATATATTTT
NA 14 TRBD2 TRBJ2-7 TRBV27 CASRSGRAGKEQYF TGTGCCAGCAGAAGCGGGAGGGCCGGGAAGGAGCAGTACTTC
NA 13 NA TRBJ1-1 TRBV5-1 CASSETPNTEAFF TGCGCCAGCAGCGAAACTCCGAACACTGAAGCTTTCTTT
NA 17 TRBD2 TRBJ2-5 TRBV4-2 CASSQDLTSGSRETQYF TGTGCCAGCAGCCAAGATCTGACTAGCGGGAGCCGAGAGACCCAGTACTTC
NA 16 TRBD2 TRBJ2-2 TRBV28 CATGTSGSFRTGELFF TGTGCCACCGGGACTAGCGGGAGTTTTCGGACCGGGGAGCTGTTTTTT
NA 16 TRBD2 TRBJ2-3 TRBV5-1 CASSPTSGRRADTQYF TGCGCCAGCAGCCCGACTAGCGGGAGAAGGGCAGATACGCAGTATTTT
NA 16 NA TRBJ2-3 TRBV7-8 CASQREGALSIVTQYF TGTGCCAGCCAAAGGGAGGGGGCGCTATCGATTGTTACGCAGTATTTT
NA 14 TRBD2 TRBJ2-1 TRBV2 CASSEGLADNEQFF TGTGCCAGCAGTGAAGGGCTAGCGGACAATGAGCAGTTCTTC
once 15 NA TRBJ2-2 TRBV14 CASSRSLARSGELFF TGTGCCAGCAGCCGCTCCCTCGCCCGGTCCGGGGAGCTGTTTTTT
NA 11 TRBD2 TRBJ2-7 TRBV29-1 CSVGEGYEQYF TGCAGCGTTGGGGAGGGCTACGAGCAGTACTTC
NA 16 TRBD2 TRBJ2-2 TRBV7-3 CASSLSSGRLTGELFF TGTGCCAGCAGCTTATCGAGCGGGAGACTTACCGGGGAGCTGTTTTTT
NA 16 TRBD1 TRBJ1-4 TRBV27 CASSFLRPGGIMELFF TGTGCCAGCAGTTTTCTTCGGCCAGGGGGGATTATGGAACTGTTTTTT
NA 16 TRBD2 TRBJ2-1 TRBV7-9 CASSPHSGGPHNEQFF TGTGCCAGCAGCCCACATAGCGGGGGGCCCCACAATGAGCAGTTCTTC
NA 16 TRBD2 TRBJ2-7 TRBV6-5 CASSSTIAGVEDEQYF TGTGCCAGCAGTTCAACGATAGCGGGAGTAGAGGACGAGCAGTACTTC
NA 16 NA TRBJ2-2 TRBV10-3 CAISQTGSGRAGELFF TGTGCCATCAGTCAAACAGGCTCGGGAAGGGCCGGGGAGCTGTTTTTT
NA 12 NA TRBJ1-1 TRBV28 CASRGLYTEAFF TGTGCCAGCAGGGGGTTATACACTGAAGCTTTCTTT
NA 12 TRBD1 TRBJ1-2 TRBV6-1 CASSEGQGGYTF TGTGCCAGCAGTGAAGGACAGGGTGGCTACACCTTC
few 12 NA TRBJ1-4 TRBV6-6 CASSARQFELFF TGTGCCAGCAGCGCCAGACAGTTTGAACTGTTTTTT
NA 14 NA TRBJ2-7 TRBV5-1 CASSLDGQPYEQYF TGCGCCAGCAGCTTGGATGGACAGCCCTACGAGCAGTACTTC
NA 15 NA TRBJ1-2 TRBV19 CASSPWGRLENGYTF TGTGCCAGTAGTCCTTGGGGGCGCCTCGAGAATGGCTACACCTTC
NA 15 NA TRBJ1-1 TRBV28 CASSLGEIMNTEAFF TGTGCCAGCAGTTTGGGGGAGATCATGAACACTGAAGCTTTCTTT
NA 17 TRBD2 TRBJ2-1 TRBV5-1 CASSAIPGTSGNNEQFF TGCGCCAGCAGCGCTATCCCCGGGACTAGCGGCAACAATGAGCAGTTCTTC
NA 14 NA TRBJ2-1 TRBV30 CAWTRLRRSYEQFF TGTGCCTGGACACGGCTAAGAAGATCGTATGAGCAGTTCTTC
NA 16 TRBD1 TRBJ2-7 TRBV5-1 CASSPTRQGLSYEQYF TGCGCCAGCAGCCCAACAAGACAGGGCCTATCCTACGAGCAGTACTTC
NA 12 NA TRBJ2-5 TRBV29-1 CSVKTGTETQYF TGCAGCGTTAAAACCGGGACAGAGACCCAGTACTTC
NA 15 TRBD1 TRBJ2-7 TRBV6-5 CASSRDRGDSYEQYF TGTGCCAGCAGTCGGGACAGGGGGGATTCCTACGAGCAGTACTTC
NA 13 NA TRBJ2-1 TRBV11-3 CASSPAGTLLQFF TGTGCCAGCAGCCCGGCGGGGACCCTTCTGCAGTTCTTC
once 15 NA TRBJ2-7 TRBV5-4 CASSPGPLSSYEQYF TGTGCCAGCAGCCCCGGGCCGTTGAGCTCCTACGAGCAGTACTTC
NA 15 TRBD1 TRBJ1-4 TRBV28 CASSENRGGNEKLFF TGTGCCAGCAGTGAGAACAGGGGCGGGAATGAAAAACTGTTTTTT
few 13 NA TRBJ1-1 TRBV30 CAWSVTGRTEAFF TGTGCCTGGAGTGTAACAGGGAGGACTGAAGCTTTCTTT
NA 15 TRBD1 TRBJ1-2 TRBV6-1 CASSEATGANYGYTF TGTGCCAGCAGTGAAGCCACAGGGGCTAACTATGGCTACACCTTC